A selection of T cell receptor beta chains follows, all from one sample in a study of blood T cells in healthy people across ages. Each CDR3 protein gets one entry after TCRdb re-called the 5' RACE reads with MiXCR. The sample lists about 670,000 distinct CDR3 sequences, approximately 40% seen once, with about 30% in the top ten. Sequenced sample: blood. The receptors come from a man older than 75 in good health. Both conserved end residues are trimmed from each CDR3. The order of the fields is D gene, V gene, CDR3 length, J gene, CDR3 protein. D genes are given only for firm matches.

D: TRBD2; V: TRBV5-1; length: 13; J: TRBJ2-1; CDR3: ASSGTSGTAREQF
D: NA; V: TRBV20-1; length: 13; J: TRBJ2-7; CDR3: SASDPTEKSYEQY
D: NA; V: TRBV7-2; length: 12; J: TRBJ2-6; CDR3: ASHSRGGANVLT
D: NA; V: TRBV28; length: 12; J: NA; CDR3: ASSFPGGQETQY
D: NA; V: TRBV28; length: 12; J: TRBJ2-7; CDR3: ASSLAPAPYEQY
D: TRBD1; V: TRBV20-1; length: 11; J: TRBJ2-5; CDR3: SGTGGYQETQY
D: TRBD2; V: TRBV29-1; length: 12; J: TRBJ2-1; CDR3: SVADSGRAGEQF
D: NA; V: TRBV11-3; length: 8; J: TRBJ2-5; CDR3: ASKDSTEY
D: NA; V: TRBV14; length: 13; J: TRBJ1-6; CDR3: ASSQVTGYNSPLH
D: TRBD1; V: TRBV5-6; length: 15; J: TRBJ2-2; CDR3: ASSLSRDRSTTGELF
D: TRBD1; V: TRBV11-3; length: 15; J: TRBJ2-3; CDR3: ASSSNTGGEGTGTQY
D: NA; V: TRBV6-6; length: 11; J: TRBJ1-6; CDR3: ATRGAVPLPLH
D: TRBD1; V: TRBV20-1; length: 13; J: TRBJ1-2; CDR3: SAVPQVQGIYGYT
D: NA; V: TRBV7-2; length: 11; J: TRBJ2-4; CDR3: ASSLGEGGIQY
D: TRBD1; V: TRBV6-2/TRBV6-3; length: 13; J: TRBJ2-3; CDR3: ASSYNRGQTDTQY
D: NA; V: TRBV7-2; length: 15; J: TRBJ2-3; CDR3: ASSLRAFHLGTDTQY
D: NA; V: TRBV25-1; length: 11; J: TRBJ2-7; CDR3: ASIGDTLYEQY
D: TRBD1; V: TRBV3-1; length: 14; J: TRBJ1-4; CDR3: ASSQVDRGRSEKLF
D: NA; V: TRBV24-1; length: 14; J: TRBJ2-1; CDR3: ATSDRGLGVNNEQF
D: TRBD1; V: TRBV7-2; length: 12; J: TRBJ2-5; CDR3: ASSLGTDRETQY
D: TRBD2; V: TRBV6-6; length: 11; J: TRBJ2-1; CDR3: AGGLAGSNEQF
D: NA; V: TRBV5-1; length: 13; J: TRBJ1-1; CDR3: ASSLLGRGGTEAF
D: TRBD2; V: TRBV13; length: 14; J: TRBJ2-2; CDR3: ASSWGLARGTGGLF
D: TRBD1; V: TRBV6-2/TRBV6-3; length: 12; J: TRBJ2-7; CDR3: ASSWTGGRYEQY
D: TRBD2; V: TRBV6-2/TRBV6-3; length: 14; J: NA; CDR3: ASRETSGRSYNEQY
D: NA; V: TRBV28; length: 14; J: TRBJ1-6; CDR3: ASSLKRTAKASPLH
D: TRBD1; V: TRBV9; length: 12; J: TRBJ2-5; CDR3: ASSVPGGGETQY
D: NA; V: TRBV6-2/TRBV6-3; length: 13; J: TRBJ2-7; CDR3: ASSYSRLQNYEQY
D: NA; V: TRBV30; length: 13; J: TRBJ2-5; CDR3: AWSVRGPPKETQY
D: TRBD2; V: TRBV20-1; length: 12; J: TRBJ2-7; CDR3: SARDVVASGVQY
D: NA; V: TRBV7-6; length: 12; J: TRBJ2-7; CDR3: ASRRDPTTYEQY
D: TRBD1; V: TRBV3-1; length: 13; J: TRBJ2-7; CDR3: ASSHSDRAIYEQY
D: TRBD2; V: TRBV27; length: 14; J: TRBJ2-3; CDR3: ASSNPGTSGTDTQY
D: NA; V: TRBV11-3; length: 11; J: TRBJ1-6; CDR3: ASSLANNSPLH
D: TRBD2; V: TRBV29-1; length: 13; J: TRBJ2-5; CDR3: SVEEQGRGGVTQY
D: NA; V: TRBV5-1; length: 11; J: TRBJ1-2; CDR3: ASSFDPIYGYT
D: NA; V: TRBV7-9; length: 12; J: TRBJ2-7; CDR3: ASSLLGLAVPQY
D: NA; V: TRBV28; length: 15; J: TRBJ2-7; CDR3: ASSETGRGRASYEQY
D: TRBD1; V: TRBV27; length: 13; J: TRBJ2-1; CDR3: ASSTGQGWYNEQF
D: NA; V: TRBV7-8; length: 13; J: TRBJ2-6; CDR3: ASSLQRPGANALT
D: TRBD1; V: TRBV20-1; length: 13; J: TRBJ2-5; CDR3: SASPGTGGWETQY
D: TRBD1; V: TRBV27; length: 12; J: TRBJ2-7; CDR3: ASSLYQGVNEQY
D: TRBD2; V: TRBV29-1; length: 13; J: TRBJ2-3; CDR3: SVVRLAGLADTQY
D: TRBD1; V: TRBV7-8; length: 15; J: TRBJ1-6; CDR3: ASSFPRTGGTNSPLH
D: NA; V: TRBV4-3; length: 11; J: TRBJ2-2; CDR3: ASSQAVTGELF
D: NA; V: TRBV6-5; length: 12; J: TRBJ2-7; CDR3: ASSARQATYEQY
D: TRBD2; V: TRBV6-2/TRBV6-3; length: 15; J: TRBJ2-5; CDR3: ASSAIGTSGGRTTQY